These 12 T cell receptor beta chains were all obtained from the same sample, sequenced in a study of blood T cell repertoires in COVID-19. The repertoire was sequenced with immunoSEQ multiplex PCR; TCRdb's copy has only in-frame clones and lacks some. The repertoire holds about 240,000 clones, more than 75% seen once, with 6% to 9% in the top ten. Sample: peripheral blood. These receptors were collected from a woman aged 70 to 79 with active or convalescent COVID-19.

This clone showed up just once. The chain links TRBV5-4 to TRBJ2-2; 14 positions match TRBD2. In germline, CDR1 is SGHNT, CDR2 YYREEE (reference sequence). V lost 4 bases, J lost 9 bases, and 17 bases stayed unmatched. The CDR3 totals 19 residues. This chain's CDR3 is CASSPGLAGASRGSRELFF. The CDR3 bases are TGTGCCAGCAGCCCGGGACTAGCGGGGGCCTCCCGGGGCTCGAGGGAGCTGTTTTTT.

The count of this clone is one. The chain couples TRBV6-5 to TRBJ1-1; TRBD1 aligns across 8 bases. Losses at the gene ends were 6 bases for V and 4 bases for J; bases not matched to a gene: 4. CDR3 length: 13 amino acids. CDR1 MNHEY and CDR2 SVGAGI come from the germline V gene. The CDR3 region is CASSFTGGTEAFF. CDR3 nucleotides: TGTGCCAGCAGCTTCACAGGGGGCACTGAAGCTTTCTTT.

J is TRBJ2-7 and V is TRBV2; D is perhaps TRBD2 (5 bases). This CDR3 is built from 14 residues. Trimming shortened V by 11 bases and J by 0 bases, and 17 bases separated the two germline ends. The V gene's germline CDR1 is SNHLY and CDR2 FYNNEI. The CDR3 sequence is CASQREQSSYEQYF. CDR3 nucleotides: TGTGCCTCCCAAAGGGAGCAGAGCTCCTACGAGCAGTACTTC.

This rearrangement joins TRBV5-1 to TRBJ1-3; 8 bases map to TRBD1. This CDR3 has 15 amino acids. Germline assignment: CDR1 SGHRS and CDR2 YFSETQ. V trimming: 4 bases; J trimming: 4 bases; junction bases outside the gene matches: 7. CDR3 protein: CASSPTGDFGNTIYF. DNA of the CDR3: TGCGCCAGCAGCCCGACAGGGGATTTCGGAAACACCATATATTTT. The entire variable domain, with the rest obtained from reference TRBV5-1 and TRBJ1-3, is as follows: KAGVTQTPRYLIKTRGQQVTLSCSPISGHRSVSWYQQTPGQGLQFLFEYFSETQRNKGNFPGRFSGRQFSNSRSEMNVSTLELGDSALYLCASSPTGDFGNTIYFGEGSWLTVV.

The V and J genes are TRBV2 and TRBJ2-1; D is perhaps TRBD1 (6 bases). Germline V gene data show CDR1 as SNHLY and CDR2 as FYNNEI. The CDR3 extends over 15 amino acids. Deletions cut 3 bases from V and 4 bases from J, with 13 bases between. Here the CDR3 reads CASSEWGQKYNEQFF. Here the CDR3 DNA reads TGTGCCAGCAGTGAGTGGGGGCAAAAATACAATGAGCAGTTCTTC. Full variable domain (outside the CDR3, taken from reference TRBV2 and TRBJ2-1): EPEVTQTPSHQVTQMGQEVILRCVPISNHLYFYWYRQILGQKVEFLVSFYNNEISEKSEIFDDQFSVERPDGSNFTLKIRSTKLEDSAMYFCASSEWGQKYNEQFFGPGTRLTVL.

The chain joins TRBV11-3 to TRBJ2-7; perhaps TRBD2 as D (6 bases). The CDR3 is 14 residues long. Germline loops: CDR1 SGHNT, CDR2 YENEEA. Between the trimmed V and J ends, which lost 6 bases and 3 bases, there was a span of 15 bases. The CDR3 here is CASSLGRGNYEQYF. The CDR3 bases are TGTGCCAGCAGTTTGGGCCGGGGGAACTACGAGCAGTACTTC.

About this clone itself: In the same sample, other DNA sequences code for this CDR3. V and J are TRBV12-3 or TRBV12-4 and TRBJ1-2, with 9 bases lining up with TRBD1. Germline trimming cut 5 bases from V and 7 bases from J; bases unmatched to any gene: 5. The CDR3 totals 13 residues. The CDR3 bases are TGTGCCAGCAGTCCGGGACAGGGTTCTGGCTACACCTTC. Translated, it gives CASSPGQGSGYTF.

This clone occurred a few times. This sequence joins TRBV5-4 and TRBJ1-1; TRBD1 matches at 7 bases. The CDR3 runs 12 residues. With V trimmed by 4 bases and J by 6 bases, 3 bases remained unmatched. The germline V gene encodes CDR1 SGHNT and CDR2 YYREEE (reference sequence). The CDR3: CASSPTGAEAFF. The CDR3, as DNA: TGTGCCAGCAGCCCCACAGGGGCTGAAGCTTTCTTT.

The chain carries TRBV11-1 and TRBJ2-7, with D possibly being TRBD1 (6 bases). The germline CDR1 and CDR2 sequences are SGHAT and FQDESV (reference sequence). The V end was cut by 4 bases, the J end by 6 bases, with 10 bases between. The length of the CDR3 is 12 residues. The chain's CDR3 is CASSSRGGEQYF. CDR3 DNA: TGTGCCAGCAGCTCAAGAGGGGGCGAGCAGTACTTC. Based on the CDR3 plus reference TRBV11-1 and TRBJ2-7, the full variable domain is EAEVAQSPRYKITEKSQAVAFWCDPISGHATLYWYRQILGQGPELLVQFQDESVVDDSQLPKDRFSAERLKGVDSTLKIQPAELGDSAMYLCASSSRGGEQYFGPGTRLTVT.

The chain combines TRBV5-1 with TRBJ2-7; D ambiguous. V was trimmed by 2 bases and J by 3 bases, leaving 6 bases between them. The length of the CDR3 is 12 residues. Germline assignment: CDR1 SGHRS and CDR2 YFSETQ. CDR3 in amino acids: CASSLGGYEQYF. CDR3 in DNA: TGCGCCAGCAGCTTAGGCGGCTACGAGCAGTACTTC.

The genes are TRBV6-5 and TRBJ1-5, with D uncertain. With 0 bases removed from V and 6 bases from J, the gap between germline ends came to 6 bases. The CDR3 runs 13 residues. Germline loops: CDR1 MNHEY, CDR2 SVGAGI. CDR3 coding DNA: TGTGCCAGCAGTTACTCGTCAGGTCAGCCCCAGCATTTT. It encodes CASSYSSGQPQHF.

The chain couples TRBV5-1 to TRBJ2-7; possibly TRBD1 for D (6 bases). Germline V gives CDR1 SGHRS, CDR2 YFSETQ. The germline V and J ends were trimmed by 0 bases and 3 bases, with 16 bases remaining between them. This CDR3 has 16 amino acids. CDR3 in DNA: TGCGCCAGCAGCTTGGCCTTTCCAGGGGAGCTCTACGAGCAGTACTTC. This translates into CASSLAFPGELYEQYF.